The 27 T cell receptor beta chains in this list originate from one sample, sequenced in a study of beta chain features in type 1 diabetes. The entirety of the isolated RNA underwent reverse transcription, so expressed TCRB transcripts were sequenced. Assay: immunoSEQ multiplex PCR; the TCRdb copy retains only in-frame clones and omits some. The table has more than 50,000 clones, over 50% seen once. Sequencing was carried out using Tregs from blood. These receptor sequences come from a woman younger than 30 in good health.

The chain has TRBV11-2 and TRBJ2-5, with D possibly matching TRBD1 (5 bases). Trimming shortened V by 5 bases and J by 4 bases, and 17 bases separated the two germline ends. CDR3 length equals 15 residues. The germline gives CDR1 SGHAT, CDR2 FQNNGV. The CDR3 region has the DNA TGTGCCAGCAGCCCAGGTCCCCAGGGATCAGAGACCCAGTACTTC. This sequence encodes CASSPGPQGSETQYF.

CDR3 DNA: TGTGCTAGTGGTTTGGTACCAGAGAACACTGAAGCTTTCTTT. Encoded protein: CASGLVPENTEAFF. This sequence joins TRBV12-5 and TRBJ1-1; the D is unclear. CDR3 length equals 14 residues. Germline-derived CDR1 and CDR2 are LGHNT and FRNRAP. V was pared by 0 bases and J by 1 base, with 6 bases between.

The J gene is TRBJ1-1, the V gene TRBV11-2; 8 nucleotides agree with TRBD1. CDR3 length: 13 residues. CDR1 SGHAT and CDR2 FQNNGV come from the germline V gene. Unmatched junction bases numbered 10, after V lost 5 bases and J lost 11 bases. The CDR3 DNA is TGTGCCAGCAGCCAACGCCCGACAGGGGACGCTTTCTTT. Residues: CASSQRPTGDAFF.

The rearrangement uses TRBV14 and TRBJ2-7, with D unresolved. Trimming cost V 4 bases and J 0 bases, with 10 bases left between them. The germline CDR1 and CDR2 sequences are SGHDN and FVKESK. The CDR3 is made up of 14 amino acids. CDR3 DNA: TGTGCCAGCAGCCTGCAGGTCACCTCCTACGAGCAGTACTTC. Translating it yields CASSLQVTSYEQYF.

The chain is built from TRBV6-6 and TRBJ1-3; D not resolved. Germline-derived CDR1 and CDR2 are MNHNY and SVGAGI (reference sequence). V lost 2 bases and J 0 bases, leaving 5 bases between the germline ends. This CDR3 is 14 amino acids long. The CDR3 sequence is CASSYMASGNTIYF. CDR3 bases: TGTGCCAGCAGTTACATGGCCTCTGGAAACACCATATATTTT.

The table lists this clone with a few counts. The chain uses TRBV5-4 and TRBJ2-1, with TRBD2 identical over 14 bases. The CDR3 covers 16 residues. V shed 4 bases and J 8 bases; nucleotides not matched to a gene: 8. In germline, CDR1 is SGHNT, CDR2 YYREEE (reference sequence). CDR3 coding DNA: TGTGCCAGCAGCCCGGCGGGACTAGCGGGAGAAGATGAGCAGTTCTTC. Translated, it gives CASSPAGLAGEDEQFF.

A few counts support this clone. As DNA, the CDR3 is TGTGCCTGGAGTGTACTCTCGGGCTACGAGCAGTACTTC. Its protein product is CAWSVLSGYEQYF. The chain carries TRBV30 and TRBJ2-7; D is uncertain. Trimming left V 0 bases short and J 3 bases short, with 9 bases between. The CDR3 loop spans 13 amino acids. The germline CDR1 and CDR2 sequences are GTSNPN and SVGIG (reference sequence).

This clone came up once. This chain links TRBV19 with TRBJ1-2; D is possibly TRBD1 (5 bases). This CDR3 is 13 amino acids long. Germline V gives CDR1 LNHDA, CDR2 SQIVND (reference sequence). Deletions cut 2 bases from V and 4 bases from J, with 8 bases between. The CDR3 loop reads CASSIQGAYGYTF. The CDR3 nucleotides are TGTGCCAGTAGTATACAGGGCGCCTATGGCTACACCTTC.

V gene TRBV4-1 combines with J gene TRBJ2-7, with 11 bases that match TRBD2. The CDR3 totals 16 residues. Germline trimming cut 1 base from V and 4 bases from J; bases unmatched to any gene: 6. The germline V gene has CDR1 MGHRA and CDR2 YSYEKL. The CDR3 loop is CASSQVGTSGLYEQYF. DNA of the CDR3: TGCGCCAGCAGCCAAGTAGGGACTAGCGGCCTTTACGAGCAGTACTTC.

This chain uses TRBV2 with TRBJ1-2; D is unresolved. CDR3 length: 14 amino acids. V was cut by 7 bases and J by 0 bases, with 12 bases left in between. Per germline, CDR1 SNHLY and CDR2 FYNNEI. CDR3 nucleotide sequence: TGTGCCAGCAAACCAGCGACTTCTAACTATGGCTACACCTTC. It codes for CASKPATSNYGYTF.

The chain recombines TRBV29-1 with TRBJ2-3; 9 bases align to TRBD2. Germline CDR1 SQVTM, CDR2 ANQGSEA. After removal of 5 bases from V and 5 bases from J, the junction contained 5 bases not matched to a gene. The length of the CDR3 is 13 residues. Here the CDR3 DNA reads TGCAGCGTTCTAGCGGGGCGTCGAGATACGCAGTATTTT. Protein: CSVLAGRRDTQYF.

The rearrangement joins TRBV6-6 to TRBJ2-5; D possibly corresponds to TRBD2 (5 bases). This CDR3 comprises 13 residues. CDR1 is MNHNY and CDR2 is SVGAGI in the germline V gene (reference sequence). The V end was cut by 2 bases, the J end by 4 bases, with 8 bases between. The CDR3 here is CASSYRDVETQYF. The CDR3 nucleotides are TGTGCCAGCAGTTACCGGGATGTAGAGACCCAGTACTTC.

In this sample, this clone turned up a few times. V usage is TRBV5-1 and J usage is TRBJ1-1; D might be TRBD1 (5 bases). The germline CDR1 and CDR2 sequences are SGHRS and YFSETQ. This CDR3 region has 14 residues. V was clipped by 4 bases and J by 2 bases, with 12 bases between them. Here the CDR3 DNA reads TGCGCCAGCAGCGGGAGGGACTATAACACTGAAGCTTTCTTT. As protein: CASSGRDYNTEAFF.

V and J are TRBV30 and TRBJ1-5, with 7 bases aligning to TRBD1. The CDR3 is 16 amino acids. The V gene end was trimmed by 3 bases and the J gene end by 4 bases; junction bases not matched to a gene: 12. In germline, CDR1 is GTSNPN, CDR2 SVGIG (reference sequence). The CDR3 here is CAWSNRDREVNQPQHF. The CDR3 DNA reads as TGTGCCTGGAGCAACCGAGACAGGGAGGTTAATCAGCCCCAGCATTTT.

This clone was seen only a few times. This chain joins TRBV10-3 and TRBJ1-2; possible D gene TRBD1, 5 bases. This CDR3 comprises 15 residues. Trimming removed 2 bases at V and 6 bases at J, with 16 bases between. The germline V gene encodes CDR1 ENHRY and CDR2 SYGVKD. The CDR3 bases are TGTGCCATCAGTGAGCCAGAAGACAGAGGTGATGGCTACACCTTC. Translation: CAISEPEDRGDGYTF.

The chain is built from TRBV5-6 and TRBJ1-2; possibly TRBD1 for D (6 bases). The CDR3 has 12 residues. V lost 4 bases and J 6 bases, leaving 10 bases between the germline ends. The germline CDR1 and CDR2 sequences are SGHDT and YYEEEE. CDR3 sequence: CASSRTADGYTF. In DNA, the CDR3 is TGTGCCAGCAGCAGGACAGCCGATGGCTACACCTTC.

The chain uses TRBV5-1 and TRBJ1-1, with 7 bases aligning to TRBD1. J lost 1 base, V lost 4 bases, and 7 bases had no gene match. CDR1 and CDR2 (germline): SGHRS, YFSETQ. This CDR3 is 15 amino acids long. This CDR3 is CASSVIQGSNTEAFF. As DNA, the CDR3 is TGCGCCAGCAGCGTGATACAGGGGTCGAACACTGAAGCTTTCTTT.

Only one count was recorded for this clone. This chain connects TRBV5-4 to TRBJ2-2; D uncertain. Deletions cut 2 bases from V and 8 bases from J, with 7 bases between. From germline, CDR1 is SGHNT and CDR2 YYREEE (reference sequence). The CDR3 length is 12 residues. In DNA form, the CDR3 reads TGTGCCAGCAGCTTCGTGGAGGGGGAGCTGTTTTTT. Its translation is CASSFVEGELFF. Combining the CDR3 with reference TRBV5-4 and TRBJ2-2 gives the whole variable domain ETGVTQSPTHLIKTRGQQVTLRCSSQSGHNTVSWYQQALGQGPQFIFQYYREEENGRGNFPPRFSGLQFPNYSSELNVNALELDDSALYLCASSFVEGELFFGEGSRLTVL.

This chain connects TRBV20-1 to TRBJ2-3; tentative D call: TRBD2 (5 bases). V was pared by 6 bases and J by 4 bases, with 8 bases between. Germline V lookup: CDR1 DFQATT, CDR2 SNEGSKA (reference sequence). The CDR3 is made up of 11 amino acids. For the CDR3, the DNA is TGCAGTGCCGTACTAGCAGATACGCAGTATTTT. Its protein is CSAVLADTQYF.

The J gene is TRBJ2-1, the V gene TRBV18, with 11 bases identical to TRBD1. After removal of 7 bases from V and 8 bases from J, the junction contained 13 bases not matched to a gene. Germline CDR1 and CDR2: KGHSH and LQKENI. The CDR3 length is 16 residues. Here the CDR3 reads CASYRRRDRGIDEQFF. The DNA for the CDR3 is TGTGCCAGCTATAGACGCCGGGACAGGGGGATCGATGAGCAGTTCTTC.

The chain has TRBV19 and TRBJ2-3, with D perhaps TRBD2 (5 bases). The V end was cut by 6 bases, the J end by 3 bases, with 13 bases between. Germline CDR1 and CDR2: LNHDA and SQIVND (reference sequence). The CDR3 consists of 14 residues. The CDR3 here is CASRSQRTTDTQYF. In DNA, the CDR3 is TGTGCCAGTAGATCCCAGCGGACGACAGATACGCAGTATTTT. The variable domain in full, with the rest retrieved from reference TRBV19 and TRBJ2-3, is DGGITQSPKYLFRKEGQNVTLSCEQNLNHDAMYWYRQDPGQGLRLIYYSQIVNDFQKGDIAEGYSVSREKKESFPLTVTSAQKNPTAFYLCASRSQRTTDTQYFGPGTRLTVL.

V gene TRBV4-2 combines with J gene TRBJ1-2; 8 bases match TRBD1. The CDR3 has 14 amino acids. V dropped 4 bases and J dropped 5; count of bases not matched to a gene: 6. Germline V gives CDR1 LGHNA, CDR2 YNFKEQ. DNA of the CDR3: TGTGCCAGCAGCCGAGAGACAGGGGAGTATGGCTACACCTTC. Amino acids: CASSRETGEYGYTF.

V is TRBV7-9 and J is TRBJ2-1; D perhaps matches TRBD1 (5 bases). The CDR3 contains 14 residues. Germline V gene sequence: CDR1 SEHNR, CDR2 FQNEAQ (reference sequence). Trimming shortened V by 5 bases and J by 7 bases, and 15 bases separated the two germline ends. The CDR3 sequence is CASSGAGQGNEQFF. The DNA of the CDR3 is TGTGCCAGCAGCGGGGCCGGCCAAGGGAATGAGCAGTTCTTC.

This chain connects TRBV5-1 to TRBJ1-2, with 7 bases fitting TRBD1. Trimming at V came to 0 bases and at J to 14 bases, leaving 16 bases not matched to a gene. Germline assignment: CDR1 SGHRS and CDR2 YFSETQ. The CDR3 length is 15 residues. Written as DNA, the CDR3 is TGCGCCAGCAGCTTGGTATTCGGGACAGAGCTTTTGAGGACCTTC. Protein: CASSLVFGTELLRTF.

The CDR3 DNA reads as TGTGCCAGTAGTATCAGGCAGGGGGCATGGCCCCAGCATTTT. Its translation: CASSIRQGAWPQHF. The chain has TRBV19 and TRBJ1-5, with 8 bases lining up with TRBD1. CDR1 is LNHDA and CDR2 is SQIVND in the germline V gene (reference sequence). This CDR3 region has 14 residues. After removal of 3 bases from V and 9 bases from J, the junction contained 7 bases not matched to a gene.

The chain carries TRBV9 and TRBJ2-1; TRBD2 might be the D (5 bases). V was shortened by 2 bases and J by 9 bases, with 6 bases between the two germline ends. CDR1 is SGDLS and CDR2 is YYNGEE in the germline V gene. The CDR3 runs to 11 residues. The CDR3, as DNA: TGTGCCAGCAGCGTCGAGGGTGAGCAGTTCTTC. This encodes CASSVEGEQFF.

This chain links TRBV2 with TRBJ1-5, with 9 positions matching TRBD1. Trimming removed 3 bases from V and 3 bases from J; junction bases left unmatched: 6. Germline values: CDR1 SNHLY, CDR2 FYNNEI. The CDR3 loop spans 16 amino acids. For the CDR3, the DNA is TGTGCCAGCAGTGAGGGGACAGGGCTTCACAATCAGCCCCAGCATTTT. Amino acids: CASSEGTGLHNQPQHF.